The clone carrying this TCR beta chain showed up just once. Original data processing: Quantification of nucleated cells was approximated via reference gene primer amplification. Only in-frame clones appear in the TCRdb table, and some are missing; sequencing was by immunoSEQ multiplex PCR. That table supplies the V and J calls and clone size; D and trimming were determined from the DNA. The sample includes some 200,000 clones, 70% to 90% of them seen just once. This CDR3 spans 13 amino acids. The V end lost 5 bases, the J end lost 7 bases, and 11 bases lay between the germline ends. These data belong to a study of blood T cell repertoires in COVID-19. Study information: Italy, Spain and the United States were the sources of the convalescent and acute COVID-19 samples. From T cells, B-cell-depleted T cells, or PBMCs came the material, which was cDNA or gDNA.

This sequence originates from a man aged 40-55 years with active or convalescent COVID-19. The chain links TRBV12-3 or TRBV12-4 to TRBJ2-2; perhaps TRBD2 as D (6 bases). The sample was peripheral blood. For the CDR3, the DNA is TGTGCCAGCAGTCGGGAGTTCGGCGGGGAGCTGTTTTTT. Translated, it gives CASSREFGGELFF.